What follows are 12 T cell receptor beta chains derived from one specimen sequenced in a study of radiation and T cells in renal cell carcinoma. Clones were sequenced by immunoSEQ multiplex PCR, and TCRdb holds only the in-frame ones, with some missing. The sample has about 90,000 clones; approximately 86% are singletons. The time point is: blood 4 weeks post-SBRT, at nephrectomy. Treatment in this sample: 15 Gy SBRT to primary tumor, nephrectomy 4 weeks later. The sample here was blood, taken from a patient whose treatment included radiotherapy and nephrectomy. These receptors all stem from a man over 45 with renal cell carcinoma.

The chain joins TRBV5-1 to TRBJ2-7; D is undetermined. Trimming cost V 0 bases and J 6 bases, with 16 bases left between them. Per the germline V gene, CDR1 is SGHRS and CDR2 is YFSETQ. The CDR3 runs to 15 residues. The CDR3 coding sequence is TGCGCCAGCAGCTTGGGAGTCAGTATCGGCGTCGAGCAGTACTTC. Translated, it gives CASSLGVSIGVEQYF.

The chain has TRBV9 and TRBJ2-7; 8 bases map to TRBD1. Germline assignment: CDR1 SGDLS and CDR2 YYNGEE. The CDR3 contains 15 residues. V was clipped by 0 bases and J by 4 bases; unmatched bases: 6. The CDR3 region has the DNA TGTGCCAGCAGCGTAGGGGGACAGGATGTTTACGAGCAGTACTTC. This translates into CASSVGGQDVYEQYF.

This chain connects TRBV18 to TRBJ1-2, with unresolved D. The CDR3 has 13 amino acids. Germline V gene lookup returns CDR1 KGHSH and CDR2 LQKENI. Trimming removed 3 bases at V and 7 bases at J, with 12 bases between. The CDR3 coding sequence is TGTGCCAGCTCACCCCCATCGCAACCTGGCTACACCTTC. Translated, it gives CASSPPSQPGYTF.

The gene calls are TRBV7-8 and TRBJ1-4; 7 nucleotides agree with TRBD1. The trim removed 5 bases at V and 5 bases at J, leaving 11 bases unmatched. CDR3 length equals 16 residues. Germline V lookup: CDR1 SGHVS, CDR2 FQNEAQ. The CDR3 DNA sequence: TGTGCCAGCAGCCCCACCCCGGGACAGCAGAATGAAAAACTGTTTTTT. This encodes CASSPTPGQQNEKLFF. Using reference TRBV7-8 and TRBJ1-4 for the parts outside the CDR3, the full variable domain is GAGVSQSPRYKVAKRGQDVALRCDPISGHVSLFWYQQALGQGPEFLTYFQNEAQLDKSGLPSDRFFAERPEGSVSTLKIQRTQQEDSAVYLCASSPTPGQQNEKLFFGSGTQLSVL.

The rearrangement links TRBV19 to TRBJ2-5; D unresolved. CDR3 length: 12 amino acids. The V end was cut by 4 bases, the J end by 5 bases, with 8 bases between. The germline V gene encodes CDR1 LNHDA and CDR2 SQIVND (reference sequence). For the CDR3, the DNA is TGTGCCAGTAGTAACGTCCAGGAGACCCAGTACTTC. Encoded protein: CASSNVQETQYF.

The chain uses TRBV2 and TRBJ2-3, with 8 bases aligning to TRBD2. This CDR3 region has 14 residues. V was pared by 6 bases and J by 0 bases, with 2 bases of the junction left unmatched. Germline-derived CDR1 and CDR2 are SNHLY and FYNNEI. CDR3: CASRRGESTDTQYF. The CDR3 coding sequence is TGTGCCAGCAGGCGGGGGGAAAGCACAGATACGCAGTATTTT. Complete variable domain (other parts from reference TRBV2 and TRBJ2-3): EPEVTQTPSHQVTQMGQEVILRCVPISNHLYFYWYRQILGQKVEFLVSFYNNEISEKSEIFDDQFSVERPDGSNFTLKIRSTKLEDSAMYFCASRRGESTDTQYFGPGTRLTVL.

The CDR3 bases are TGCGCCAGCAGTGAGTCGAAAGCTAGCGGGGGGTTGGAGACCCAGTACTTC. Amino acids: CASSESKASGGLETQYF. The chain couples TRBV10-2 to TRBJ2-5; 11 bases are a match to TRBD2. The CDR3 runs 17 residues. From germline, CDR1 is WSHSY and CDR2 SAAADI. V was pared by 0 bases and J by 5 bases, with 8 bases of the junction left unmatched.

The rearrangement links TRBV10-3 to TRBJ1-2; maybe TRBD1 (6 bases). The CDR3 is 13 residues long. V shed 0 bases and J shed 7 bases, with 9 bases lying between them. Germline V gene data show CDR1 as ENHRY and CDR2 as SYGVKD. The CDR3 spells CAISESGRGGYTF. In DNA, the CDR3 is TGTGCCATCAGTGAGTCTGGCAGGGGTGGCTACACCTTC.

The V call is TRBV7-2, the J call TRBJ2-1; D may be TRBD2 (6 bases). V was cut by 2 bases and J by 7 bases, with 15 bases left in between. Germline V gives CDR1 SGHTA, CDR2 FQGNSA. The CDR3 spans 15 residues. The CDR3 spells CASSLSGSGRNEQFF. CDR3 coding DNA: TGTGCCAGCAGCTTATCGGGTAGCGGAAGAAATGAGCAGTTCTTC.

CDR3 amino acids: CAISEQGNQPQHF. The CDR3 region has the DNA TGTGCCATCAGTGAACAGGGAAATCAGCCCCAGCATTTT. This sequence joins TRBV10-3 and TRBJ1-5, with D perhaps matching TRBD1 (6 bases). Germline assignment: CDR1 ENHRY and CDR2 SYGVKD. The CDR3 has 13 residues. Trimming took off 3 bases at V and 4 bases at J, with 7 bases between the two ends.

The rearrangement uses TRBV5-6 and TRBJ2-2; 9 positions agree with TRBD2. V was clipped by 5 bases and J by 0 bases; unmatched bases: 8. Per the germline V gene, CDR1 is SGHDT and CDR2 is YYEEEE. There are 17 residues in the CDR3. The CDR3 coding sequence is TGTGCCAGCAGGACCGTTAGCGGGAGTGCGAACACCGGGGAGCTGTTTTTT. Protein sequence: CASRTVSGSANTGELFF.

The chain uses TRBV19 and TRBJ2-7; 7 bases fit TRBD1. From germline, CDR1 is LNHDA and CDR2 SQIVND (reference sequence). This CDR3 is built from 16 residues. The trim removed 3 bases at V and 0 bases at J, leaving 8 bases unmatched. The CDR3 DNA is TGTGCCAGTAGTATCCAGGCCAGGGGGAGCTCCTACGAGCAGTACTTC. Translating it yields CASSIQARGSSYEQYF.